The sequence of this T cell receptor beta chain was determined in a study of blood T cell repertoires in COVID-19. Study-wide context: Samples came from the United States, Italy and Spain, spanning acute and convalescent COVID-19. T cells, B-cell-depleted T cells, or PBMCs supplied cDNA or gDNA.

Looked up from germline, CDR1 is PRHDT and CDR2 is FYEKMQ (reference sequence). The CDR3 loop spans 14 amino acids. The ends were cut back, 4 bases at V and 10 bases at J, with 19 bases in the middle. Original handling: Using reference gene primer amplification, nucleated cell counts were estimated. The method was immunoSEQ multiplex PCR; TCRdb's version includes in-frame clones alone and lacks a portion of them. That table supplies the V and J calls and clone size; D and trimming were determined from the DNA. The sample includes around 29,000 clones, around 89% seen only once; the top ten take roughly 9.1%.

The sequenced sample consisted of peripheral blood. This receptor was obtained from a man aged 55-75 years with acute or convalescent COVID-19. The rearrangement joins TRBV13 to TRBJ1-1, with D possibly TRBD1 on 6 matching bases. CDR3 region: CASSYTRRTVGAFF. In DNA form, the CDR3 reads TGTGCCAGCAGCTACACAAGGAGGACAGTTGGAGCTTTCTTT. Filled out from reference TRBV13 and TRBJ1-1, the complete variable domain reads AAGVIQSPRHLIKEKRETATLKCYPIPRHDTVYWYQQGPGQDPQFLISFYEKMQSDKGSIPDRFSAQQFSDYHSELNMSSLELGDSALYFCASSYTRRTVGAFFGQGTRLTVV.